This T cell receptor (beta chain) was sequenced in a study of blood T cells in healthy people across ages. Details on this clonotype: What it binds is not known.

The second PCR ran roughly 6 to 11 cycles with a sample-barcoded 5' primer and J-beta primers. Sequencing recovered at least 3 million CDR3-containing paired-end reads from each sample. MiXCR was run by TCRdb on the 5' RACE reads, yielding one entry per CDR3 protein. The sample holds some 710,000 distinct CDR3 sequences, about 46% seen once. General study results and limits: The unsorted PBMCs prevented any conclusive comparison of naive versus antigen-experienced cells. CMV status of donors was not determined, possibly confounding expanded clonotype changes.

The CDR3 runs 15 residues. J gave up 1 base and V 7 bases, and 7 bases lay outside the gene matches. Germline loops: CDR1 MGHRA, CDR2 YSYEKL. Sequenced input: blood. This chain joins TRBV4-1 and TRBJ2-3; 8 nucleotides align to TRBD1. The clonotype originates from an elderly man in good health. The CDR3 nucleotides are TGCGCCAGCACGACAGGGGTTGGTGGCACAGATACGCAGTATTTT. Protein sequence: CASTTGVGGTDTQYF.